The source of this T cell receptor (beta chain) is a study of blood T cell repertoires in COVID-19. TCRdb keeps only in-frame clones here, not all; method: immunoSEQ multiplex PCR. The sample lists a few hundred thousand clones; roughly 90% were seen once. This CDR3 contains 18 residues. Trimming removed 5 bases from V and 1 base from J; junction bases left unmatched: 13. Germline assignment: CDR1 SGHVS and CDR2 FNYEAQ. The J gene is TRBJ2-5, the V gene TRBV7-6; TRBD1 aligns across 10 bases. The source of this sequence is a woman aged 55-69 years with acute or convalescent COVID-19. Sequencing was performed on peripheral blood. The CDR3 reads CASSRKAGQGGSQETQYF. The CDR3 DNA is TGTGCCAGCAGCCGTAAGGCTGGACAGGGGGGATCCCAAGAGACCCAGTACTTC.